A selection of T cell receptor beta chains follows, all from one sample in a study of blood T cell repertoires in COVID-19. The data were produced by immunoSEQ multiplex PCR, yet TCRdb's version contains in-frame clones alone and is incomplete. The sample yields roughly 400,000 clones, approximately 90% seen once. Specimen: PBMCs or T cells enriched from blood (not recorded which). The receptors derive from a woman in her 40s who had been exposed to COVID-19. CDR3s include the opening cysteine and the closing phenylalanine or tryptophan. A D gene is named only where the DNA matches it firmly. Clone size is stated in some rows and not others, as once, few, many or a class when expanded.

D: TRBD1
J: TRBJ2-1
size: -
V: TRBV5-4
CDR3: CASGDRGGLLEQFF
DNA: TGTGCCAGCGGCGACAGGGGGGGTCTGCTTGAGCAGTTCTTC

D: -
J: TRBJ1-2
size: -
V: TRBV21-1
CDR3: CASSKGDGGTGRYRLDGYTF
DNA: TGTGCCAGCAGCAAAGGGGATGGCGGGACAGGGCGGTATCGGCTGGATGGCTACACCTTC

D: TRBD1
J: TRBJ1-3
size: -
V: TRBV9
CDR3: CASSVDRGTGNTIYF
DNA: TGTGCCAGCAGCGTAGACAGGGGGACTGGAAACACCATATATTTT

D: -
J: TRBJ2-7
size: -
V: TRBV5-1
CDR3: CASSLGQTSSYEQYF
DNA: TGCGCCAGCAGCTTGGGACAGACTAGCTCCTACGAGCAGTACTTC

D: TRBD1
J: TRBJ2-1
size: -
V: TRBV6-1
CDR3: CASSGPGGTGGNEQFF
DNA: TGTGCCAGCAGTGGACCCGGTGGGACAGGGGGCAATGAGCAGTTCTTC

D: TRBD1
J: TRBJ2-5
size: -
V: TRBV2
CDR3: CASSRQGRRETQYF
DNA: TGTGCCAGCAGCCGACAGGGCCGAAGGGAGACCCAGTACTTC

D: -
J: TRBJ1-3
size: -
V: TRBV5-8
CDR3: CASSLGHQSSGNTIYF
DNA: TGTGCCAGCAGCTTGGGGCACCAAAGCTCTGGAAACACCATATATTTT

D: -
J: TRBJ1-5
size: -
V: TRBV7-3
CDR3: CASSHDTNQPQHF
DNA: TGTGCCAGCAGCCACGACACGAATCAGCCCCAGCATTTT

D: -
J: TRBJ1-1
size: once
V: TRBV6-1
CDR3: CASSERGATEAFF
DNA: TGTGCCAGCAGTGAACGTGGGGCCACTGAAGCTTTCTTT

D: -
J: TRBJ1-3
size: few
V: TRBV4-1
CDR3: CASSQVISLANTIYF
DNA: TGCGCCAGCAGCCAAGTTATAAGTCTTGCGAACACCATATATTTT

D: TRBD2
J: TRBJ2-5
size: -
V: TRBV5-8
CDR3: CASSWGTLAGGQETQYF
DNA: TGTGCCAGCAGCTGGGGGACCCTCGCGGGGGGCCAAGAGACCCAGTACTTC

D: -
J: TRBJ1-1
size: -
V: TRBV10-2
CDR3: CASSTGRQGKMKAFF
DNA: TGCGCCAGCAGTACGGGCCGGCAGGGGAAGATGAAAGCTTTCTTT

D: TRBD2
J: TRBJ2-1
size: -
V: TRBV12-3/TRBV12-4
CDR3: CASSPSGGNEQFF
DNA: TGTGCCAGCAGTCCGTCGGGGGGGAATGAGCAGTTCTTC

D: -
J: TRBJ2-1
size: -
V: TRBV18
CDR3: CASSPLDAGEQFF
DNA: TGTGCCAGCTCACCACTTGACGCGGGGGAGCAGTTCTTC

D: TRBD1
J: TRBJ1-2
size: -
V: TRBV18
CDR3: CASSPRDRDPYGYTF
DNA: TGTGCCAGCTCACCCAGGGACAGGGACCCCTATGGCTACACCTTC

D: TRBD1
J: TRBJ1-1
size: -
V: TRBV5-1
CDR3: CASGDEGTGGRTEAFF
DNA: TGCGCCAGCGGGGACGAAGGGACAGGGGGAAGAACTGAAGCTTTCTTT

D: -
J: TRBJ2-3
size: -
V: TRBV11-2
CDR3: CASSLSTGADTQYF
DNA: TGTGCCAGCAGCTTAAGTACGGGTGCAGATACGCAGTATTTT

D: TRBD1
J: TRBJ2-1
size: -
V: TRBV23-1
CDR3: CASSRTDRGHTDEQFF
DNA: TGCGCCAGCAGTCGGACGGACAGGGGGCATACGGATGAGCAGTTCTTC

D: -
J: TRBJ2-6
size: -
V: TRBV2
CDR3: CASKRGHSGANVLTF
DNA: TGTGCCAGCAAGCGCGGCCACTCTGGGGCCAACGTCCTGACTTTC

D: -
J: TRBJ1-2
size: -
V: TRBV12-3/TRBV12-4
CDR3: CASSPMDPGGYTF
DNA: TGTGCCAGCAGTCCAATGGACCCGGGGGGCTACACCTTC

D: -
J: TRBJ2-1
size: -
V: TRBV30
CDR3: CAWMDFGEQFF
DNA: TGTGCCTGGATGGACTTCGGTGAGCAGTTCTTC

D: -
J: TRBJ2-1
size: once
V: TRBV14
CDR3: CASSLDFIRHNEQFF
DNA: TGTGCCAGCAGTCTAGATTTCATCCGACACAATGAGCAGTTCTTC